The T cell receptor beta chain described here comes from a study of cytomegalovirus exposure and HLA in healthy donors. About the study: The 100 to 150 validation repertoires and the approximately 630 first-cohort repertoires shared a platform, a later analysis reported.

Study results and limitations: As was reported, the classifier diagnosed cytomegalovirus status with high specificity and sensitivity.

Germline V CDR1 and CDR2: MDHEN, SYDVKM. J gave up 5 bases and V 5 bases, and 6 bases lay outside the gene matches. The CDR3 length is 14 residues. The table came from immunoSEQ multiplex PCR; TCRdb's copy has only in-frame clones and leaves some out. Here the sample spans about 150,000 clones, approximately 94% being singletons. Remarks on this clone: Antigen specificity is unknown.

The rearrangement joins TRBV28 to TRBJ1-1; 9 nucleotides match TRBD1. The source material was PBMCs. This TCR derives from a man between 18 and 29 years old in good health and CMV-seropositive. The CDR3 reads CASSTTGGRTEAFF. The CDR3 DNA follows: TGTGCCAGCAGTACAACAGGGGGCCGGACTGAAGCTTTCTTT. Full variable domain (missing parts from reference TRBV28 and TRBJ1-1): DVKVTQSSRYLVKRTGEKVFLECVQDMDHENMFWYRQDPGLGLRLIYFSYDVKMKEKGDIPEGYSVSREKKERFSLILESASTNQTSMYLCASSTTGGRTEAFFGQGTRLTVV.